The 23 T cell receptor beta chains in this list originate from one sample, sequenced in a study of CD8 T cells in ankylosing spondylitis. TCRdb processed the 5' RACE reads anew with MiXCR; each CDR3 protein has one entry. The table has nearly 250,000 distinct CDR3 sequences, 32% seen once; the top ten hold 4% to 5.5%. Sequencing used blood, either unsorted or a sorted T cell fraction (not recorded which). Every receptor here comes from a male donor with ankylosing spondylitis or in good health (not recorded which).

The chain links TRBV6-5 to TRBJ1-5; TRBD1 might be the D (5 bases). Between the trimmed V and J ends, which lost 0 bases and 9 bases, there was a span of 9 bases. In germline, CDR1 is MNHEY, CDR2 SVGAGI. The CDR3 runs 13 residues. The CDR3 region is CASSYSGQGPQHF. The CDR3 DNA follows: TGTGCCAGCAGTTACTCGGGCCAGGGGCCCCAGCATTTT.

The chain uses TRBV2 and TRBJ2-1, with D uncertain. The germline V gene has CDR1 SNHLY and CDR2 FYNNEI. V lost 6 bases, J lost 0 bases, and 12 bases lay in between. The CDR3 is 15 amino acids. CDR3 nucleotide sequence: TGTGCCAGCAGGGGTAGTGGAATCTCCTACAATGAGCAGTTCTTC. Protein: CASRGSGISYNEQFF.

This clonotype has more than one count but fewer than ten. CDR3 nucleotide sequence: TGTGCCAGCAGTTTACCCTACGAGACAGGCACCTACGAGCAGTACTTC. Residues: CASSLPYETGTYEQYF. This rearrangement joins TRBV12-3 or TRBV12-4 to TRBJ2-7, with a possible D match to TRBD1 (6 bases). The CDR3 extends over 16 amino acids. Trimming took off 2 bases at V and 2 bases at J, with 16 bases between the two ends.

This chain connects TRBV18 to TRBJ1-3; D is uncertain. CDR1 and CDR2 from the germline V gene are KGHSH and LQKENI. This CDR3 is 16 amino acids long. Trimming stripped 5 bases from V and 0 bases from J, with 14 bases between. CDR3 coding DNA: TGTGCCAGCTCATCGAGACAACTCAACTCTGGAAACACCATATATTTT. Protein: CASSSRQLNSGNTIYF. Using reference TRBV18 and TRBJ1-3 for the parts outside the CDR3, the full variable domain is NAGVMQNPRHLVRRRGQEARLRCSPMKGHSHVYWYRQLPEEGLKFMVYLQKENIIDESGMPKERFSAEFPKEGPSILRIQQVVRGDSAAYFCASSSRQLNSGNTIYFGEGSWLTVV.

V and J are TRBV12-3 or TRBV12-4 and TRBJ2-1, with 12 bases that match TRBD2. The CDR3 has 15 amino acids. Trimming took 6 bases from V and 4 from J; bases not matched to a gene: 4. CDR3 in amino acids: CASSRTSGGYNEQFF. For the CDR3, the DNA is TGTGCCAGCAGCCGCACTAGCGGGGGGTACAATGAGCAGTTCTTC.

The DNA for the CDR3 is TGTGCCAGCTCACCAGGAAATGAAGCTTTCTTT. It translates to CASSPGNEAFF. V gene TRBV18 combines with J gene TRBJ1-1; D gene ambiguous. The CDR3 sequence is 11 residues long. Between the trimmed V and J ends, which lost 2 bases and 7 bases, there was a span of 5 bases. Germline V gene lookup returns CDR1 KGHSH and CDR2 LQKENI. Together with reference TRBV18 and TRBJ1-1, the CDR3 gives the full variable domain: NAGVMQNPRHLVRRRGQEARLRCSPMKGHSHVYWYRQLPEEGLKFMVYLQKENIIDESGMPKERFSAEFPKEGPSILRIQQVVRGDSAAYFCASSPGNEAFFGQGTRLTVV.

This clonotype has more than one count but fewer than ten. The V gene is TRBV18, the J gene TRBJ2-7, with D possibly called TRBD1 or TRBD2 (7 bases each). V was cut by 1 base and J by 4 bases, with 11 bases left in between. CDR1 is KGHSH, CDR2 LQKENI, per germline. The length of the CDR3 is 14 residues. DNA for the CDR3: TGTGCCAGCTCACCACGGGAGGGGGCGTACGAGCAGTACTTC. As protein: CASSPREGAYEQYF.

This clonotype was recorded a few times. The genes are TRBV20-1 and TRBJ2-3; 7 positions match TRBD2. The CDR3 covers 15 residues. The V and J ends lost 2 bases and 3 bases, in that order; junction bases with no gene match: 8. Germline V gene lookup returns CDR1 DFQATT and CDR2 SNEGSKA (reference sequence). CDR3 nucleotides: TGCAGTGCTAGACGTTGGCGGGGGAGTACAGATACGCAGTATTTT. Encoded protein: CSARRWRGSTDTQYF.

The chain links TRBV20-1 to TRBJ2-5; D is uncertain. The CDR3 length is 13 residues. Germline CDR1 reads DFQATT; CDR2 reads SNEGSKA (reference sequence). Trimming shortened V by 0 bases and J by 3 bases, and 8 bases separated the two germline ends. CDR3 sequence reads: CSARESGEETQYF. In DNA, the CDR3 is TGCAGTGCTAGAGAATCAGGAGAAGAGACCCAGTACTTC.

The chain recombines TRBV11-1 with TRBJ2-1; no clear D gene. The CDR3 sequence is 16 residues long. Germline V gene data show CDR1 as SGHAT and CDR2 as FQDESV (reference sequence). V lost 1 base and J lost 5, with 15 bases in between. Here the CDR3 reads CASSLEWAGDDNEQFF. DNA for the CDR3: TGTGCCAGCAGCTTAGAATGGGCAGGCGATGACAATGAGCAGTTCTTC.

This rearrangement joins TRBV20-1 to TRBJ2-5; 7 positions agree with TRBD2. CDR1 is DFQATT, CDR2 SNEGSKA, per germline (reference sequence). V gave up 3 bases and J gave up 2 bases; unmatched junction bases: 6. The CDR3 contains 14 residues. In DNA form, the CDR3 reads TGCAGTGCTAGGTTGGGGGGGGGGCAAGAGACCCAGTACTTC. Protein: CSARLGGGQETQYF.

V is TRBV29-1 and J is TRBJ2-7, with a tentative D call TRBD1 (6 bases). The CDR3 is made up of 12 amino acids. Between the trimmed V and J ends, which lost 1 base and 4 bases, there was a span of 8 bases. Germline V gives CDR1 SQVTM, CDR2 ANQGSEA. The CDR3 coding sequence is TGCAGCGTTGAAGGAGGGGGTTACGAGCAGTACTTC. Protein: CSVEGGGYEQYF.

In this sample, this clonotype turned up many times. This chain joins TRBV20-1 and TRBJ1-6; maybe TRBD1 (6 bases). V was pared by 3 bases and J by 16 bases, with 13 bases between. The germline V gene encodes CDR1 DFQATT and CDR2 SNEGSKA (reference sequence). The CDR3 extends over 11 amino acids. The CDR3: CSASHPDRLHF. In DNA form, the CDR3 reads TGCAGTGCTAGTCACCCCGACAGGCTCCACTTT.

The sample holds a few counts of this clonotype. The chain is built from TRBV20-1 and TRBJ1-2, with D uncertain. In germline, CDR1 is DFQATT, CDR2 SNEGSKA (reference sequence). V was shortened by 1 base and J by 5 bases, with 29 bases between the two germline ends. The CDR3 covers 19 residues. CDR3 in amino acids: CSARAVKIGSSDMGYGYTF. Written as DNA, the CDR3 is TGCAGTGCTAGAGCCGTCAAGATCGGGAGTTCGGATATGGGATATGGCTACACCTTC.

This clonotype was seen a few times. J is TRBJ2-1 and V is TRBV12-3 or TRBV12-4; TRBD1 agrees at 10 bases. The CDR3 length is 19 residues. J was trimmed by 0 bases and V by 7 bases; bases with no gene match: 15. CDR3 DNA sequence: TGTGCCAGCACTCCAGGACAGGGGGAGGTCTGGGACTCCTACAATGAGCAGTTCTTC. Translating gives CASTPGQGEVWDSYNEQFF.

This clonotype was found once. One end of the junction fails to match germline, which may point to a read error. CDR3 sequence reads: CASSQVRRSEPNYGHTF. CDR3 nucleotides: TGCGCCAGCAGCCAAGTTCGTAGGTCGGAACCTAACTATGGCCACACCTTC. The chain links TRBV4-1 to TRBJ1-2, with D unclear. This CDR3 is built from 17 residues. Germline CDR1 MGHRA, CDR2 YSYEKL.

J is TRBJ2-7 and V is TRBV20-1; weak D call: TRBD1 (5 bases). V was pared by 3 bases and J by 5 bases, with 11 bases between. Germline V gene sequence: CDR1 DFQATT, CDR2 SNEGSKA (reference sequence). The length of the CDR3 is 12 residues. This chain's CDR3 is CSASSRVHEQYF. The CDR3 DNA reads as TGCAGTGCTAGTAGCAGGGTCCACGAGCAGTACTTC.

The V call is TRBV3-1, the J call TRBJ2-7; D is undetermined. The germline V gene encodes CDR1 LGHDT and CDR2 YNNKEL (reference sequence). Trimming took off 1 base at V and 6 bases at J, with 10 bases between the two ends. The CDR3 covers 13 residues. The CDR3 sequence: CASSQGGTVEQYF. DNA for the CDR3: TGTGCCAGCAGCCAAGGGGGAACGGTCGAGCAGTACTTC.

This chain uses TRBV5-1 with TRBJ2-5; D is perhaps TRBD1 or TRBD2 (5 bases each). The ends were cut back, 2 bases at V and 4 bases at J, with 9 bases in the middle. The CDR3 loop spans 13 amino acids. Germline CDR1 SGHRS, CDR2 YFSETQ. The CDR3 DNA reads TGCGCCAGCAGCTTCGGGGCCGGAGAGACCCAGTACTTC. Its protein is CASSFGAGETQYF.

The V call is TRBV6-5, the J call TRBJ2-2, with D possibly matching TRBD1 (6 bases). Germline CDR1 MNHEY, CDR2 SVGAGI. The CDR3 extends over 14 amino acids. Trimming took 3 bases from V and 4 from J, leaving 9 bases between them. For the CDR3, the DNA is TGTGCCAGCAGTTATACAGGGAGCACCGGGGAGCTGTTTTTT. Translated, it gives CASSYTGSTGELFF.

This chain connects TRBV6-5 to TRBJ2-1; D uncertain. This CDR3 has 15 residues. CDR1 and CDR2 (germline): MNHEY, SVGAGI. The V end lost 4 bases, the J end lost 0 bases, and 10 bases lay between the germline ends. The CDR3 DNA is TGTGCCAGCAGTTTAAGGGTGGGCTCCTACAATGAGCAGTTCTTC. Translating gives CASSLRVGSYNEQFF.

This clonotype has a handful of counts. V and J are TRBV6-4 and TRBJ1-1, with unresolved D. Germline V CDR1 and CDR2: MRHNA, SNTAGT. The CDR3 is 14 amino acids. The V and J ends lost 0 bases and 4 bases respectively, with 9 bases between them. CDR3 bases: TGTGCCAGCAGTGACTCCCCAGAGGGCACTGAAGCTTTCTTT. The encoded protein is CASSDSPEGTEAFF.

This clonotype has just a few counts. J is TRBJ1-2 and V is TRBV6-5, with a weak D call TRBD1 (6 bases). Germline V gene lookup returns CDR1 MNHEY and CDR2 SVGAGI. Deletions cut 2 bases from V and 7 bases from J, with 17 bases between. The CDR3 sequence is 15 residues long. For the CDR3, the DNA is TGTGCCAGCAGTTACATCGGGCAGGGGATCGGTGGCTACACCTTC. Translated: CASSYIGQGIGGYTF.